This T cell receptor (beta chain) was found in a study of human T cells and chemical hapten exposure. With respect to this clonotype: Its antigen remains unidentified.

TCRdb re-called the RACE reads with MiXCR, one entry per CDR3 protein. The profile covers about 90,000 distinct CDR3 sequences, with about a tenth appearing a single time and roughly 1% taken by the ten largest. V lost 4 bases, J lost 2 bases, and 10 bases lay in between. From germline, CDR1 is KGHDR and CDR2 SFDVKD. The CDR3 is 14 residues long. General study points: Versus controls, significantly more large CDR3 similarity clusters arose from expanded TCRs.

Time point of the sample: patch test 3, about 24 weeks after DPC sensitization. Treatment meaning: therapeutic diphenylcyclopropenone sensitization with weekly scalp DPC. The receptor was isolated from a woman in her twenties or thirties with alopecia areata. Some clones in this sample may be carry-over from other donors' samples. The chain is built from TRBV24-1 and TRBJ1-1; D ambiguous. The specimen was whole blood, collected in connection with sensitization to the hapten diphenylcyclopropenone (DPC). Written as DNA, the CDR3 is TGTGCCACCAGTGAAGGTGGAGCCAACACTGAAGCTTTCTTT. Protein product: CATSEGGANTEAFF.